This note documents a single T cell receptor beta chain sequence. Its antigen remains undetermined. No much larger clone exists at a distance of one base, and base qualities are not known. The data belong to a study of shared clonotypes between healthy human individuals (dated by TCRdb to 2020 to 2022). In terms of the full investigation: A couple of women and a few men aged 18 to 49 years were included in the cohort. Blood TCR repertoires of a handful of healthy adults were deeply sequenced to estimate repertoire size and the extent of clonotype sharing between individuals. To increase sequencing depth and limit assay-specific biases, TCR repertoire library preparation and sequencing were carried out by different laboratories using diverse techniques. Leukapheresis yielded between about 0.9 and 9 billion PBMCs per donor. For each donor, CD4 naive and CD4 memory were each given three plates, CD8 naive was given two plates, and CD8 memory was given one plate.

V is reduced by 0 bases and J by 1 base, leaving a spacing of 11 bases between them. CDR1 and CDR2 (SGHNT, YYREEE) derive from the germline V gene (reference sequence). Including the terminal cysteine and phenylalanine, the CDR3 comprises 16 residues. The entry retains the CDR3 DNA only, 48 bases that are in frame from base 1. TCR CDR3 regions were amplified from genomic DNA by multiplex PCR using the deep immunoSEQ assay. Extracted genomic DNA from each cell subset was spread evenly across all wells of several immunoSEQ 96-well plates, with each plate serving as a replicate. For sorted subsets, each replicate PCR was loaded with roughly 0.2 ug genomic DNA, equivalent to some 27,000 T cell genomes. Purified libraries were quantified with a Qubit 3.0 fluorometer, sized on a Bioanalyzer 2100, and re-quantified with the KAPA Library Quantification kit. Every immunoSEQ 96-well plate was sequenced on a dedicated single-read 150-cycle Illumina NextSeq 550 flow cell. Per the source publication's procedure: Because the immunoSEQ output included only junctional sequences and no quality scores, the filtering could not be the same as the filtering used for full-length reads. Sequences were annotated with PyIR, a Python wrapper for IgBLAST v1.9, using IMGT germline references to assign V/J genes and CDR3. Reads with weak V/J assignments (E-value above 1e-6), missing CDR3, stop codons, out-of-frame junctions, or ambiguous translated residues were removed. A V3J clonotype was defined by an identical inferred V gene, J gene, and CDR3 amino acid sequence. Percentage overlap between repertoires was computed as shared unique clonotypes divided by the size of the smaller repertoire. Three approaches were used to assess repertoire richness: RTK rarefaction, the Chao1 estimator, and Recon v2.1 estimates of unobserved clonotypes. For all TCRbeta clonotypes obtained by the gDNA method from a few donors, generation probabilities were computed with OLGA. In TCRdb, the immuneACCESS table is reduced to in-frame sequences with V and J assigned. These tables do not hold every clone; where another copy was compared, an unresolved V gene accounts for under half, and the others remain unexplained. V and J calls and clone size follow that table, whereas D and trimming were derived from the DNA. The table for this sample lists approximately 2.1 million clones; about 92% of them were counted only once. The ten top clones hold about 0.39% of the sample.

Healthy HIV-negative adults with no recently reported acute infections or vaccinations were included as donors. All donors were Caucasian adults living in Nashville, Tennessee, USA. CD4+ T cells were enriched by magnetic negative selection; naive cells were then positively selected on CD45RA, and the negative fraction formed the memory subset. Blood was collected by leukapheresis, and PBMCs were isolated by Ficoll-Histopaque density gradient centrifugation and then cryopreserved in liquid nitrogen vapor phase. Analytical flow cytometry was used to check the purity and quantity of each magnetically sorted T cell population. Genomic DNA was isolated from every sorted fraction and measured by UV absorbance on a Nanodrop 2000c. The research as a whole found: The small number of donors limited the genetic and exposure-history diversity represented. Rarefaction of sorted-subset datasets indicated incomplete sequencing despite the large sequencing depth. Pairwise subsampling led to the expectation that sequencing depth would affect the degree of clonotype sharing among donors. Sampling was restricted to blood, and TCR repertoires in tissue are likely to differ from TCR repertoires in blood. Compared with non-shared clonotypes, the clonotypes found in all four sorted-subset donors had higher generation probabilities. Around 5.4% of naive CD4, around 4% of naive CD8, 2.3% of memory CD4, and roughly 0.4% of memory CD8 clonotypes were shared across several donors. Naive subsets generally had larger estimated clonotype richness than memory subsets.

In this chain, TRBV5-4 is recombined with TRBJ2-4; the D gene is unclear. Material: naive CD4+ T cells from PBMCs. In light of the paper, this sample's cell subset or site label describes: CD45RA+ positively selected. The TCR originated in a man aged 18 to 35 in good health. Some clones in this sample may be carry-over from other donors' samples. The nucleotides read TGTGCCAGCAGCTTGGTGACGATGGGGGCCAAAAACATTCAGTACTTC. The translation is CASSLVTMGAKNIQYF.